In this sample, the clone carrying this T cell receptor beta chain turned up once. Germline values: CDR1 LNHDA, CDR2 SQIVND (reference sequence). The CDR3 is 12 amino acids. Trimming removed 2 bases at V and 1 base at J, with 2 bases between. These data belong to a study of T cell responses to AZD1222 COVID-19 vaccine. TCRdb keeps only in-frame clones here, not all; method: immunoSEQ multiplex PCR. The sample contains about 120,000 clones, around 90% of which appear only once. Material: peripheral blood, obtained 28 days after the second AZD1222 dose. The chain uses TRBV19 and TRBJ1-1; D is uncertain. The sequence was collected from an adult who received the AZD1222 COVID-19 vaccine. The DNA for the CDR3 is TGTGCCAGTAGTATATCGAACACTGAAGCTTTCTTT. Amino acids: CASSISNTEAFF. The variable domain in full, with the rest retrieved from reference TRBV19 and TRBJ1-1, is DGGITQSPKYLFRKEGQNVTLSCEQNLNHDAMYWYRQDPGQGLRLIYYSQIVNDFQKGDIAEGYSVSREKKESFPLTVTSAQKNPTAFYLCASSISNTEAFFGQGTRLTVV.